Shown below are 4 T cell receptor beta chains from a single sample sequenced in a study of CD8 T cells in ankylosing spondylitis. TCRdb passed the 5' RACE reads through MiXCR, listing each CDR3 protein once. The sample contains 250,000 to 350,000 distinct CDR3 sequences, roughly 20% of which appear only once. Sample: blood, either unsorted or a sorted T cell fraction (not recorded which). The source is a male donor with ankylosing spondylitis or in good health (not recorded which).

The sample holds many counts of this clonotype. The V gene is TRBV10-3, the J gene TRBJ2-4, with D uncertain. The CDR3 sequence is 15 residues long. Looked up from germline, CDR1 is ENHRY and CDR2 is SYGVKD. V lost 0 bases and J lost 3, with 9 bases in between. In nucleotides, the CDR3 is TGTGCCATCAGTGAGTCTCAGGTCGGCAAAAACATTCAGTACTTC. The encoded protein is CAISESQVGKNIQYF.

This clonotype turned up a few times. V is TRBV18 and J is TRBJ2-1; weak D call: TRBD1 (6 bases). The V end was cut by 5 bases, the J end by 5 bases, with 16 bases between. The CDR3 consists of 15 residues. The V gene's germline CDR1 is KGHSH and CDR2 LQKENI. The CDR3: CASSGQQGKNNEQFF. The CDR3 nucleotides are TGTGCCAGCTCAGGTCAACAGGGTAAAAACAATGAGCAGTTCTTC.

This clonotype was seen a handful of times. This chain links TRBV10-1 with TRBJ2-2; D unresolved. This CDR3 is built from 11 residues. Germline values: CDR1 WNHNN, CDR2 SYGVQD (reference sequence). V lost 2 bases, J lost 13 bases, and 8 bases lay in between. CDR3 region: CASSEGLTLFF. The DNA for the CDR3 is TGCGCCAGCAGTGAGGGGTTGACGCTGTTTTTT.

V and J are TRBV28 and TRBJ2-1; D might be TRBD1 or TRBD2, each matching 5 bases. V gave up 5 bases and J gave up 3 bases, with 20 bases separating them. From germline, CDR1 is MDHEN and CDR2 SYDVKM. This CDR3 is built from 17 residues. This CDR3 is CASSRDPPGGFYNEQFF. CDR3 sequence (DNA): TGTGCCAGCAGTCGGGACCCACCTGGGGGTTTCTACAATGAGCAGTTCTTC.